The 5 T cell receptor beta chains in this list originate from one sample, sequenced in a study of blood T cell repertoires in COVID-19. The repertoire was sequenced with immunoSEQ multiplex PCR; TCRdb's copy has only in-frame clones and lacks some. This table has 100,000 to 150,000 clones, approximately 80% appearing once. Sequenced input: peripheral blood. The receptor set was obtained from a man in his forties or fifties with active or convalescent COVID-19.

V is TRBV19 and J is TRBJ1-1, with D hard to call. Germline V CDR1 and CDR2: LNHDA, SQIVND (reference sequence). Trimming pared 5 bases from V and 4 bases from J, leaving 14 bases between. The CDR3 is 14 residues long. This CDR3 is CASSSRAGGTEAFF. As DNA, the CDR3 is TGTGCCAGTAGTTCCCGGGCCGGAGGCACTGAAGCTTTCTTT.

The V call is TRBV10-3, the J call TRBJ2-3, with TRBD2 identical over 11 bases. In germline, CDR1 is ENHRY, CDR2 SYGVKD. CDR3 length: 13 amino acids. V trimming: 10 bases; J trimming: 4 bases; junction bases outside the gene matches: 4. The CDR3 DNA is TGTGCCACTACTAGCGGGAGTTCAGATACGCAGTATTTT. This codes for CATTSGSSDTQYF.

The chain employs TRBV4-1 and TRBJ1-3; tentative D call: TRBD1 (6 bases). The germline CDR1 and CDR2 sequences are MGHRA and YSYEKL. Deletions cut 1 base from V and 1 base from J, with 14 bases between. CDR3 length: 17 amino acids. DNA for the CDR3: TGCGCCAGCAGCCAAGCCCCCACAGGGCAATCTGGAAACACCATATATTTT. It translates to CASSQAPTGQSGNTIYF.

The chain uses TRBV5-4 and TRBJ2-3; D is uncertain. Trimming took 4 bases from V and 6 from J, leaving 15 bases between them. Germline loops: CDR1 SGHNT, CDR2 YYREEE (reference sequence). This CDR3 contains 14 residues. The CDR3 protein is CASSRPEVQDTQYF. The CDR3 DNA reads TGTGCCAGCAGCAGGCCCGAGGTTCAGGATACGCAGTATTTT.

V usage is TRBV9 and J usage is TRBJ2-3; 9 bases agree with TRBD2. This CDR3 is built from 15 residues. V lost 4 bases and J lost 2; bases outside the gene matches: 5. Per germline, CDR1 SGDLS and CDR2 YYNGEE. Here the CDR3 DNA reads TGTGCCAGCAGCTTAAGCGGGGGGAACACAGATACGCAGTATTTT. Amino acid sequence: CASSLSGGNTDTQYF.